The source of this T cell receptor beta chain is a study of blood T cell repertoires in COVID-19. On the study more broadly: The United States, Italy and Spain supplied acute and convalescent COVID-19 samples. Sample material is recorded as cDNA or gDNA derived from T cells, B-cell-depleted T cells, or PBMCs.

Germline-derived CDR1 and CDR2 are SGHDT and YYEEEE. The CDR3 totals 11 residues. Between the trimmed V and J ends, which lost 2 bases and 6 bases, there was a span of 3 bases. Original handling: The assay estimated nucleated cells by amplifying reference gene primers. Generated by immunoSEQ multiplex PCR, the TCRdb table keeps only in-frame clones and is missing some. V and J calls and clone size are given by that table; D and trimming were obtained from the DNA. The repertoire holds tens of thousands of clones, approximately 83% seen once, with 1.4% in the top ten. The TCR sequence derives from a woman aged 60-75 years with acute or convalescent COVID-19. The chain joins TRBV5-6 to TRBJ2-4; D is unclear. Material for sequencing was peripheral blood. CDR3 in amino acids: CASSFRNIQYF. CDR3 nucleotides: TGTGCCAGCAGCTTTAGAAACATTCAGTACTTC.